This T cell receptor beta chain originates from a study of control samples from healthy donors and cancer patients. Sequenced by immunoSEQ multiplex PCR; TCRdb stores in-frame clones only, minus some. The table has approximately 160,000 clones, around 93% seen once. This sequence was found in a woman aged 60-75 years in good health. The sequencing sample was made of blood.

CDR3 amino acids: CASSYRVDEQFF. In nucleotides, the CDR3 is TGTGCCAGCAGCTACAGGGTGGATGAGCAGTTCTTC. The rearrangement joins TRBV5-6 to TRBJ2-1; D may be TRBD1 (6 bases). Trimming took 3 bases from V and 8 from J, leaving 9 bases between them. The CDR3 is 12 residues long. Germline lookup yields CDR1 SGHDT and CDR2 YYEEEE.